This T cell receptor (beta chain) was observed in a study of T cells in tumors after PD-1 blockade. The CDR3 has 17 residues. Trimming removed 0 bases from V and 6 bases from J, with 17 bases in between. TCRdb's copy holds only in-frame clones and misses some; the assay was immunoSEQ multiplex PCR. The profile shows some 20,000 clones, around four fifths of them singletons. Whole-study results and caveats: Blood contained 40% to 50% of the tumor's TCR clonotypes.

Template: tumor biopsy or peripheral blood genomic DNA, 616-6,004 ng per sample. On this clone: Its cognate antigen is unknown.

Sample: PBMCs, taken before anti-PD-1 treatment. This sequence joins TRBV23-1 and TRBJ1-4; D not certain. TRBV23-1 is sorted into the ORF group, with uncertain function. The TCR comes from a human donor with basal cell carcinoma. CDR3 DNA sequence: TGCGCCAGCAGTCAATCGTTGAAGGGTGGGGTGCATGAAAAACTGTTTTTT. This translates into CASSQSLKGGVHEKLFF.